The 24 T cell receptor beta chains in this list originate from one sample, sequenced in a study of post-analysis software for immune sequencing data. No antigens are known for them. Prepared libraries of TCR beta cDNA carried unique molecular identifiers. Via MiXCR, TCRdb re-called the PCR reads, giving one row per CDR3 protein. The sample records around 440,000 distinct CDR3 sequences, 45% being singletons. Study-level results: Patients carried roughly five TRBV segments more frequently than controls did, and TRBV5-6, TRBV5-1 and TRBV20-1 were among them.

Sample: blood. These TCRs come from a girl aged 5 to 17 with multiple sclerosis.

The genes are TRBV3-1 and TRBJ2-1; 14 bases are shared with TRBD2. Germline loops: CDR1 LGHDT, CDR2 YNNKEL (reference sequence). With 4 bases clipped from V and 4 bases from J, the junction kept 6 bases outside the gene matches. The CDR3 length is 17 residues. CDR3 in amino acids: CASSPTSGRALYNEQFF. Written as DNA, the CDR3 is TGTGCCAGCAGCCCGACTAGCGGGAGGGCCCTGTACAATGAGCAGTTCTTC.

The chain recombines TRBV4-2 with TRBJ2-3; D is possibly TRBD2 (5 bases). Per the germline V gene, CDR1 is LGHNA and CDR2 is YNFKEQ. CDR3 length: 16 residues. V was shortened by 0 bases and J by 4 bases, with 14 bases between the two germline ends. CDR3 sequence reads: CASSQEAGGRSDTQYF. CDR3 in DNA: TGTGCCAGCAGCCAAGAGGCGGGCGGGCGGTCAGATACGCAGTATTTT.

This clonotype turned up a few times. The chain is built from TRBV4-2 and TRBJ1-6, with TRBD1 matching 7 bases. CDR1 and CDR2 from the germline V gene are LGHNA and YNFKEQ. This CDR3 is 17 amino acids long. The J segment lost 5 bases and the V segment lost 0 bases, leaving 7 bases of the junction unmatched. The CDR3 DNA follows: TGTGCCAGCAGCCAAGAGTTAAACAGGGGTCATAATTCACCCCTCCACTTT. Its protein product is CASSQELNRGHNSPLHF.

This clonotype has a handful of counts. CDR3 region: CASSSSPAGSNEQFF. The CDR3 DNA reads as TGCGCCAGCAGCTCCTCCCCAGCCGGGAGCAATGAGCAGTTCTTC. V usage is TRBV5-1 and J usage is TRBJ2-1, with D perhaps TRBD2 (6 bases). The CDR3 runs 15 residues. V lost 3 bases to trimming and J lost 6 bases, with 16 bases between them. Germline V lookup: CDR1 SGHRS, CDR2 YFSETQ.

This chain uses TRBV7-9 with TRBJ2-7; TRBD2 matches at 10 bases. Germline V gives CDR1 SEHNR, CDR2 FQNEAQ (reference sequence). This CDR3 region has 15 residues. V was pared by 5 bases and J by 6 bases, with 10 bases of the junction left unmatched. CDR3 DNA sequence: TGTGCCAGCAGCACCCTCCTAGCGGGAGTATCCGAGCAGTACTTC. As protein: CASSTLLAGVSEQYF.

This chain joins TRBV5-1 and TRBJ2-7; 8 bases are shared with TRBD2. The V gene's germline CDR1 is SGHRS and CDR2 YFSETQ. V lost 2 bases and J lost 1; bases outside the gene matches: 5. CDR3 size: 15 residues. DNA of the CDR3: TGCGCCAGCAGCTTCGGTAGCGGGGTATCCTACGAGCAGTACTTC. This encodes CASSFGSGVSYEQYF.

The V and J genes are TRBV5-1 and TRBJ2-1; TRBD2 agrees at 8 bases. CDR1 SGHRS and CDR2 YFSETQ come from the germline V gene. The trim removed 0 bases at V and 15 bases at J, leaving 8 bases unmatched. There are 13 residues in the CDR3. Written as DNA, the CDR3 is TGCGCCAGCAGCTTGGGGATCAGCGGGAGTGCGTTCTTC. The encoded protein is CASSLGISGSAFF.

V gene TRBV20-1 combines with J gene TRBJ2-5; no definite D call. The germline V and J ends were trimmed by 5 bases and 2 bases, with 18 bases remaining between them. Germline assignment: CDR1 DFQATT and CDR2 SNEGSKA (reference sequence). There are 15 residues in the CDR3. The CDR3 nucleotides read TGCAGTGCTGAGGCCCTCTCAATGGGGCAAGAGACCCAGTACTTC. Its translation: CSAEALSMGQETQYF.

This clonotype has only one observation. The chain carries TRBV5-1 and TRBJ1-2, with D possibly TRBD1 on 5 matching bases. With 0 bases removed from V and 2 bases from J, the gap between germline ends came to 11 bases. The germline V gene encodes CDR1 SGHRS and CDR2 YFSETQ. The CDR3 consists of 15 residues. Written as DNA, the CDR3 is TGCGCCAGCAGCTTGGCCGTAGGGGTCAACTATGGCTACACCTTC. Its protein product is CASSLAVGVNYGYTF.

This clonotype was counted at least ten times. The CDR3 sequence: CASSRTSGLTSTDTQYF. As DNA, the CDR3 is TGCGCCAGCAGCCGCACTAGCGGGTTAACTAGCACAGATACGCAGTATTTT. This chain links TRBV4-3 with TRBJ2-3, with TRBD2 matching 9 bases. The CDR3 consists of 17 residues. The V gene end was trimmed by 4 bases and the J gene end by 0 bases; junction bases not matched to a gene: 8. CDR1 is LGHNA and CDR2 is YSLEER in the germline V gene.

In its sample, this clonotype was seen a few times. This rearrangement joins TRBV7-9 to TRBJ2-7; TRBD1 or TRBD2 may be the D gene (5 bases each). The V and J ends lost 1 base and 6 bases respectively, with 16 bases between them. Germline CDR1 is SEHNR and CDR2 is FQNEAQ (reference sequence). The CDR3 sequence is 15 residues long. The chain's CDR3 is CASSLVGRQLVEQYF. The CDR3 DNA follows: TGTGCCAGCAGCTTAGTGGGACGGCAGCTCGTCGAGCAGTACTTC.

This clonotype was picked up a small number of times. This sequence joins TRBV20-1 and TRBJ1-5, with D unresolved. CDR3 length equals 15 residues. Trimming cost V 1 base and J 3 bases, with 13 bases left between them. Germline V gives CDR1 DFQATT, CDR2 SNEGSKA (reference sequence). CDR3 bases: TGCAGTGCTAGAGCTCCATCCGGAGACAATCAGCCCCAGCATTTT. Encoded protein: CSARAPSGDNQPQHF.

The sample holds a few counts of this clonotype. The chain uses TRBV4-3 and TRBJ2-3; TRBD2 matches 9 bases. CDR1 is LGHNA, CDR2 YSLEER, per germline. This CDR3 spans 15 amino acids. With 2 bases clipped from V and 1 base from J, the junction kept 1 base outside the gene matches. CDR3 region: CASSQWTSGTDTQYF. The DNA of the CDR3 is TGCGCCAGCAGCCAATGGACTAGCGGCACAGATACGCAGTATTTT.

This chain joins TRBV11-2 and TRBJ2-1; the D gene is possibly TRBD2 (5 bases). The CDR3 has 18 amino acids. The V gene lost 3 bases and the J gene lost 3 bases, with 21 bases spanning the gap. Germline loops: CDR1 SGHAT, CDR2 FQNNGV. In nucleotides, the CDR3 is TGTGCCAGCAGCTTGGGGATGACGACTAAACCAAACTACAATGAGCAGTTCTTC. Its translation is CASSLGMTTKPNYNEQFF.

The gene calls are TRBV4-1 and TRBJ2-6; 8 bases are shared with TRBD2. The CDR3 runs 17 residues. Germline V gene data show CDR1 as MGHRA and CDR2 as YSYEKL. V lost 3 bases and J lost 4; bases outside the gene matches: 8. In nucleotides, the CDR3 is TGCGCCAGCAGCCACACCCCGGGAGGGTCCGGGGCCAACGTCCTGACTTTC. It translates to CASSHTPGGSGANVLTF.

The genes are TRBV7-2 and TRBJ1-1, with TRBD1 as a possible D gene (6 bases). Trimming took 5 bases from V and 2 from J, leaving 18 bases between them. The germline V gene has CDR1 SGHTA and CDR2 FQGNSA. CDR3 size: 16 residues. DNA for the CDR3: TGTGCCAGCAGCCCCCAGACAGGAGCTTTTAACACTGAAGCTTTCTTT. As protein: CASSPQTGAFNTEAFF.

This clonotype was counted a few times. The chain uses TRBV20-1 and TRBJ2-3, with 9 bases that match TRBD1. The CDR3 loop spans 16 amino acids. Unmatched junction bases numbered 12, after V lost 6 bases and J lost 2 bases. Per the germline V gene, CDR1 is DFQATT and CDR2 is SNEGSKA (reference sequence). CDR3 residues: CSARVLGTGNTDTQYF. CDR3 bases: TGCAGTGCCCGGGTTCTCGGGACAGGGAACACAGATACGCAGTATTTT.

The genes are TRBV29-1 and TRBJ2-7; the match to TRBD1 covers 8 bases. Germline CDR1 and CDR2: SQVTM and ANQGSEA. After removal of 5 bases from V and 4 bases from J, the junction contained 10 bases not matched to a gene. The CDR3 covers 14 residues. CDR3 in DNA: TGCAGCGTTCGGCGGGACAGGCAAGAATACGAGCAGTACTTC. Residues: CSVRRDRQEYEQYF.

This sequence joins TRBV4-2 and TRBJ2-5; 12 nucleotides match TRBD2. Germline V gene data show CDR1 as LGHNA and CDR2 as YNFKEQ. The CDR3 sequence is 17 residues long. With V trimmed by 1 base and J by 11 bases, 14 bases remained unmatched. CDR3 bases: TGTGCCAGCAGCCAAGCAGGACTAGCGGGGTTCTACAATGAGCAGTACTTC. Translating it yields CASSQAGLAGFYNEQYF.

In this sample, this clonotype turned up once. At one boundary the junction diverges from the germline segment, which might be a read error. The chain carries TRBV10-3 and TRBJ2-7; 7 bases match TRBD2. The germline CDR1 and CDR2 sequences are ENHRY and SYGVKD. The CDR3 covers 14 residues. The CDR3 loop is CAAKSSGLTYEQDF. CDR3 coding DNA: TGTGCCGCGAAATCTAGCGGTCTGACCTACGAGCAGGACTTC.

The table lists this clonotype with a few counts. V is TRBV6-5 and J is TRBJ2-7, with 7 bases lining up with TRBD1. The germline V gene encodes CDR1 MNHEY and CDR2 SVGAGI. The CDR3 sequence is 13 residues long. V trimming: 6 bases; J trimming: 0 bases; junction bases outside the gene matches: 2. For the CDR3, the DNA is TGTGCCAGCAGCTACAGGGGCTCCTACGAGCAGTACTTC. Translation gives CASSYRGSYEQYF.

The chain is built from TRBV28 and TRBJ2-1; 13 nucleotides align to TRBD2. Per the germline V gene, CDR1 is MDHEN and CDR2 is SYDVKM. Germline trimming cut 11 bases from V and 3 bases from J; bases unmatched to any gene: 10. The CDR3 length is 16 residues. CDR3 loop: CAGGDGTSGDYNEQFF. CDR3 DNA: TGTGCCGGAGGGGACGGGACTAGCGGGGACTACAATGAGCAGTTCTTC.

This clonotype turned up a few times. The chain couples TRBV24-1 to TRBJ2-1; no reliable D call. The CDR3 is made up of 13 amino acids. The V and J ends lost 7 bases and 0 bases respectively, with 6 bases between them. Germline V gene lookup returns CDR1 KGHDR and CDR2 SFDVKD. Here the CDR3 reads CATSSSSYNEQFF. Here the CDR3 DNA reads TGTGCCACCAGCAGTTCCTCCTACAATGAGCAGTTCTTC.

The rearrangement joins TRBV7-9 to TRBJ2-7; 10 bases fit TRBD2. Unmatched junction bases numbered 9, after V lost 5 bases and J lost 5 bases. The CDR3 is 15 amino acids. Germline loops: CDR1 SEHNR, CDR2 FQNEAQ (reference sequence). This chain's CDR3 is CASSPGTSVGNEQYF. Written as DNA, the CDR3 is TGTGCCAGCAGCCCCGGGACTAGCGTTGGCAACGAGCAGTACTTC. Complete variable domain (other parts from reference TRBV7-9 and TRBJ2-7): DTGVSQNPRHKITKRGQNVTFRCDPISEHNRLYWYRQTLGQGPEFLTYFQNEAQLEKSRLLSDRFSAERPKGSFSTLEIQRTEQGDSAMYLCASSPGTSVGNEQYFGPGTRLTVT.